This T cell receptor beta chain was documented in a study of cytomegalovirus exposure and HLA in healthy donors. Study conclusions and caveats: In a later analysis, HLA-associated beta chains showed higher expansion and lower generation probabilities than comparable chains. Presence/absence analyses rested on an assumption that sequencing depth was roughly uniform across donors. Immune exposure information available was restricted to CMV serostatus.

This clone was seen just once. Its specificity is not known. Primers: 60 Vbeta forward and 13 Jbeta reverse. The protocol was immunoSEQ multiplex PCR, while the TCRdb copy is restricted to in-frame clones and leaves out a portion. The sample contains 160,000 or so clones, approximately 77% of which appear only once. CDR1 is LNHDA, CDR2 SQIVND, per germline (reference sequence). The CDR3 sequence is 17 residues long. After removal of 1 base from V and 4 bases from J, the junction contained 5 bases not matched to a gene. The origin of this receptor is a man aged 50-59 years in good health and CMV-seropositive. V usage is TRBV19 and J usage is TRBJ2-5; TRBD2 aligns across 14 bases. Sequenced input: PBMCs. CDR3 loop: CASSIGLAGGYGETQYF. The DNA of the CDR3 is TGTGCCAGTAGTATAGGACTAGCGGGGGGGTACGGAGAGACCCAGTACTTC.